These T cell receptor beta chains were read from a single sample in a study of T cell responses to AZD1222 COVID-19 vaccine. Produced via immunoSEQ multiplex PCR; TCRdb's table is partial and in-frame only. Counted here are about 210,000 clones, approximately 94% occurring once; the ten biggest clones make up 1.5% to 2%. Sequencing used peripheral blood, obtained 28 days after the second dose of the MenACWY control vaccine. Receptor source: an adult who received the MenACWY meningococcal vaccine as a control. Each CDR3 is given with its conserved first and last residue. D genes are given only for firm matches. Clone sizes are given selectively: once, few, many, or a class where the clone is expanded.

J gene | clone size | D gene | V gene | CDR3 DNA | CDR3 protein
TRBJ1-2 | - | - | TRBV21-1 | TGTGCCAGCAGCATACAGGGGAACTATGGCTACACCTTC | CASSIQGNYGYTF
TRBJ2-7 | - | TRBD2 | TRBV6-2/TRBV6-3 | TGTGCCAGCAGTTACTCCGGGACTAGCGGGACCTACGAGCAGTACTTC | CASSYSGTSGTYEQYF
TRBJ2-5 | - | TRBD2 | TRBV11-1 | TGTGCCAGCAGCTTAGCGGCGGGGGGCTCCCACCAAGAGACCCAGTACTTC | CASSLAAGGSHQETQYF
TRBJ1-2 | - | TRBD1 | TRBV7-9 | TGTGCCAGCAAAGGGGAGGGGGCGCGGAACTATGGCTACACCTTC | CASKGEGARNYGYTF
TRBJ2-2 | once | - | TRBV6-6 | TGTGCCAGCAGTTCAGAGGCGACCACCGGGGAGCTGTTTTTT | CASSSEATTGELFF
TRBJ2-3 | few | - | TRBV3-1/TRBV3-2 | TGTGCCAGCAGCCCGGGACCTATTAGCACAGATACGCAGTATTTT | CASSPGPISTDTQYF
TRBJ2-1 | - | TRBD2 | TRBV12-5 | TGTGCTAGTGGTTTCTCGACTAGCGGGGCCTCCTACAATGAGCAGTTCTTC | CASGFSTSGASYNEQFF
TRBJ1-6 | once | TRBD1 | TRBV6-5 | TGTGCCAGCAGTATGGGACAGCTTAATTCACCCCTCCACTTT | CASSMGQLNSPLHF
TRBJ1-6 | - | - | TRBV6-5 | TGTGCCAGCAGCGGTTTTGGGGAGGCTGTCGTCCTCCACTTT | CASSGFGEAVVLHF
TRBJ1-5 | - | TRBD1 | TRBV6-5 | TGTGCCAGCCGCTCGGGACAGGGGCTCCAGCCCCAGCATTTT | CASRSGQGLQPQHF
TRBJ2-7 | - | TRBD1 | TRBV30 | TGTGCCTGGCTGACAGGGGAAAGGGGAGAGCAGTACTTC | CAWLTGERGEQYF
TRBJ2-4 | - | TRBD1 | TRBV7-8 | TGTGCCAGCAGCCCTCGGGACAGGAAAAACATTCAGTACTTC | CASSPRDRKNIQYF
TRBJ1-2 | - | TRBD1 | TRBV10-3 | TGTGCCATCAGTGATGGGGCACCGACAGGGGGTGGCTACACCTTC | CAISDGAPTGGGYTF
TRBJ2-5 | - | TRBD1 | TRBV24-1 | TGTGCCACCAGTGACCGACAGGGGACTGAGACCCAGTACTTC | CATSDRQGTETQYF
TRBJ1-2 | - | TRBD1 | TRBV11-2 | TGTGCCAGCAGCCGGAGGACAGGGGGGGATAATGGCTACACCTTC | CASSRRTGGDNGYTF
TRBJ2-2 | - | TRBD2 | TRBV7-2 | TGTGCCAGCGAGACGGGAGGGTACGGGGAGCTGTTTTTT | CASETGGYGELFF
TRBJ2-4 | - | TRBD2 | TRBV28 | TGTGCCAGCAGTTTGGCTAGCGGTGGGTGGTACTTC | CASSLASGGWYF
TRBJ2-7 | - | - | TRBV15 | TGTGCCACCAGCAGAGAGGGCGGAACCTACGAGCAGTACTTC | CATSREGGTYEQYF
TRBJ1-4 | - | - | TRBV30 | TGTGCCTGGAGAGATCAGGGGCCTAATGAAAAACTGTTTTTT | CAWRDQGPNEKLFF
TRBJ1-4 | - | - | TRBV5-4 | TGTGCCAGCAGCTATGGACTGGGCGAAAAACTGTTTTTT | CASSYGLGEKLFF
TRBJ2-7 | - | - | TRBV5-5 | TGTGCCAGCAGCTTGGACGCAAGGCCCGCAACTAGTTCCCCCTCCTACGAGCAGTACTTC | CASSLDARPATSSPSYEQYF
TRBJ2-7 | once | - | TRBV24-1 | TGTGCCACCAGTGATTCAGGGGAGAACGAGCAGTACTTC | CATSDSGENEQYF
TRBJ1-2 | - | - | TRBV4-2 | TGTGCCAGCAGCCAAGATCTGGCATCTAACTATGGCTACACCTTC | CASSQDLASNYGYTF